A selection of T cell receptor beta chains follows, all from one sample in a study of shared clonotypes between healthy human individuals. Method: immunoSEQ multiplex PCR; TCRdb's copy keeps in-frame clones and lacks some. The table lists about 510,000 clones, 95% to 97% of them singletons. Sequencing was done on a sample of naive CD4+ T cells sorted from blood. These receptors were collected from a woman in her twenties or thirties in good health. The CDR3 runs from the conserved cysteine through the conserved F or W. The D gene is left open where the match is weak.

j_call,v_call,d_call,cdr3_nt,cdr3_aa
TRBJ2-7,TRBV28,-,TGTGCCAGCAGTTCCCGGACTCCCCCCTACGAGCAGTACTTC,CASSSRTPPYEQYF
TRBJ2-1,TRBV7-9,-,TGTGCCAGCAGCCGCGCCGGGATAACGACTTCGGGTGAGCAGTTCTTC,CASSRAGITTSGEQFF
TRBJ2-5,TRBV30,TRBD2,TGTGCCTGGAGTGTACATCTAGCGGGAGCCCGATTTGATATACGGGAGACCCAGTACTTC,CAWSVHLAGARFDIRETQYF
TRBJ2-2,TRBV19,TRBD2,TGTGCCAGTAGTGCCCTAGCGGGAGGGCTATTTGGGGAGCTGTTTTTT,CASSALAGGLFGELFF
TRBJ1-4,TRBV27,TRBD1,TGTGCCAGCAGTTTGGACAGGTTTAATGAAAAACTGTTTTTT,CASSLDRFNEKLFF
TRBJ2-2,TRBV7-8,-,TGTGCCAGCAGCCCCCGACAGGGAGGCACCGGGGAGCTGTTTTTT,CASSPRQGGTGELFF
TRBJ1-5,TRBV19,-,TGTGCCAGTAGTATAGATTGGGTAAACAATCAGCCCCAGCATTTT,CASSIDWVNNQPQHF
TRBJ2-7,TRBV9,-,TGTGCCAGCAGCGTAGCCGGCTCTGTCGGCTACGAGCAGTACTTC,CASSVAGSVGYEQYF
TRBJ2-3,TRBV18,-,TGTGCCAGCTCACCCGGGACACGGAGGACAGATACGCAGTATTTT,CASSPGTRRTDTQYF
TRBJ2-7,TRBV28,-,TGTGCCTGCGGGACAGTCGATAGAGACTACGAGCAGTACTTC,CACGTVDRDYEQYF